The 11 T cell receptor beta chains listed next were all sequenced from one sample in a study of shared clonotypes between healthy human individuals. Using immunoSEQ multiplex PCR, the repertoire was profiled, and TCRdb retains in-frame clones only, with some absent. The sample holds 640,000 or so clones; 60% to 80% are singletons and the top ten take under 2%. Sequencing was done on a sample of memory CD4+ T cells sorted from blood. The subset denotes: CD45RA-negative fraction. These TCRs come from a woman in her twenties or thirties in good health.

The table lists this clone with a few counts. The CDR3 coding sequence is TGTGCCAGCAGTGCCGAAACCGGGACAGGGAGCGACGAGCAGTACTTC. Translated, it gives CASSAETGTGSDEQYF. The chain carries TRBV9 and TRBJ2-7, with 9 nucleotides matching TRBD1. V lost 5 bases to trimming and J lost 5 bases; unmatched junction nucleotides: 14. The CDR3 is made up of 16 amino acids. Germline-derived CDR1 and CDR2 are SGDLS and YYNGEE.

The rearrangement links TRBV4-1 to TRBJ2-1; maybe TRBD1 (5 bases). The CDR3 is 16 residues long. The V gene's germline CDR1 is MGHRA and CDR2 YSYEKL. Trimming removed 4 bases from V and 4 bases from J, with 17 bases in between. The CDR3 loop reads CASSPVRADMYNEQFF. CDR3 DNA: TGCGCCAGCAGCCCCGTTCGGGCGGACATGTACAATGAGCAGTTCTTC.

The table lists this clone with a few counts. This chain links TRBV28 with TRBJ2-7; 8 nucleotides line up with TRBD1. In germline, CDR1 is MDHEN, CDR2 SYDVKM. The CDR3 spans 14 residues. V lost 6 bases and J lost 3; bases outside the gene matches: 7. The CDR3, as DNA: TGTGCCAGCAGCAATCTAGGACAGGGCTACGAGCAGTACTTC. This sequence encodes CASSNLGQGYEQYF.

Here the CDR3 reads CASRQGIFYEQYF. CDR3 bases: TGTGCCAGCAGACAGGGGATTTTCTACGAGCAGTACTTC. The chain is built from TRBV25-1 and TRBJ2-7; TRBD1 matches 7 bases. The CDR3 is 13 residues long. V was pared by 6 bases and J by 3 bases, with 5 bases of the junction left unmatched. Germline V CDR1 and CDR2: MGHDK, SYGVNS.

This chain joins TRBV27 and TRBJ1-1, with 7 positions matching TRBD1. Germline CDR1 MNHEY, CDR2 SMNVEV (reference sequence). The V and J ends lost 3 bases and 11 bases, in that order; junction bases with no gene match: 9. This CDR3 region has 13 residues. CDR3 region: CASSLRRGDRAFF. Written as DNA, the CDR3 is TGTGCCAGCAGTTTGCGCAGGGGGGATCGGGCTTTCTTT.

The chain combines TRBV18 with TRBJ2-4; 10 bases match TRBD1. This CDR3 region has 11 residues. Germline lookup yields CDR1 KGHSH and CDR2 LQKENI. The ends lost 5 bases at V and 15 bases at J; junction bases unmatched: 4. The CDR3 DNA reads TGTGCCAGCTCATCCGGGACAGGGGTGTACTTC. As protein: CASSSGTGVYF. Supplemented by reference TRBV18 and TRBJ2-4, the full variable domain reads NAGVMQNPRHLVRRRGQEARLRCSPMKGHSHVYWYRQLPEEGLKFMVYLQKENIIDESGMPKERFSAEFPKEGPSILRIQQVVRGDSAAYFCASSSGTGVYFGAGTRLSVL.

The chain is built from TRBV21-1 and TRBJ2-1; TRBD2 was called by the table and not checked on the DNA. TRBV21-1 is a listed pseudogene. The CDR3 has 18 amino acids. DNA for the CDR3: TGTGCCAGCAGCCCCTGGGGGGGGCCAAAGAGCTCCTACAATGAGCAGTTCTTC. Protein sequence: CASSPWGGPKSSYNEQFF.

The V gene is TRBV29-1, the J gene TRBJ2-1, with D possibly being TRBD2 (6 bases). The V end lost 3 bases, the J end lost 2 bases, and 8 bases lay between the germline ends. Per germline, CDR1 SQVTM and CDR2 ANQGSEA. This CDR3 has 13 amino acids. The CDR3 loop is CSVETSTYNEQFF. CDR3 nucleotides: TGCAGCGTTGAGACTAGTACCTACAATGAGCAGTTCTTC.

The chain uses TRBV28 and TRBJ2-7; D unresolved. Trimming cost V 5 bases and J 2 bases, with 13 bases left between them. Germline CDR1 and CDR2: MDHEN and SYDVKM. There are 14 residues in the CDR3. CDR3 DNA: TGTGCCAGCAGTCCAACACAACGTACCTACGAGCAGTACTTC. As protein: CASSPTQRTYEQYF.

The J gene is TRBJ2-5, the V gene TRBV18; the match to TRBD2 covers 11 bases. The CDR3 runs 17 residues. Germline loops: CDR1 KGHSH, CDR2 LQKENI. V was pared by 0 bases and J by 5 bases, with 8 bases of the junction left unmatched. CDR3 sequence: CASSPPKLAGVGETQYF. The CDR3, as DNA: TGTGCCAGCTCACCACCGAAACTAGCGGGAGTAGGGGAGACCCAGTACTTC.

The V and J genes are TRBV18 and TRBJ1-2, with TRBD1 identical over 7 bases. The CDR3 loop spans 17 amino acids. The trim removed 3 bases at V and 1 base at J, leaving 11 bases unmatched. Germline values: CDR1 KGHSH, CDR2 LQKENI. The CDR3 protein is CASSPPRGGAFNYGYTF. The CDR3 nucleotides read TGTGCCAGCTCACCTCCGAGAGGGGGCGCTTTTAACTATGGCTACACCTTC.